This TCR beta chain was identified during a study of T cells in Graves' hyperthyroidism and ophthalmopathy (dated by TCRdb to the late 2010s). Regarding the complete study: Peripheral blood samples were taken at initial diagnosis, before any treatment was given. A discovery cohort of roughly 100 patients, about 44 with Graves' ophthalmopathy and 55 to 60 with stable Graves' hyperthyroidism, was used to find distinguishing TCR V-J signatures. An independent validation cohort of under 20 hyperthyroidism patients and approximately 16 patients who later progressed to ophthalmopathy tested prospective prediction of ophthalmopathy. The roughly 94 discovery patients were randomly split 7:3 into training and test sets. The study also compared thyroid tissue and blood T-cell repertoires from several Graves' hyperthyroidism patients. Following sampling, methimazole starting at 30 mg daily was given to hyperthyroidism patients, and high-dose intravenous methylprednisolone was given to ophthalmopathy patients. According to the paper, TCR Vbeta CDR3 sequencing was carried out on 135 peripheral blood samples, which came from some 41 ophthalmopathy, under 80 hyperthyroidism and some 17 progressor patients.

This clonotype came up a few times. No antigen is known for it. Base qualities are not recorded, but no much larger clone differs from it by a single base. Amplification of TCR beta CDR3 regions was carried out from RNA transcripts. The TCR CDR3 was subjected to a first round of RT-PCR using the HTBI primer set and the Qiagen OneStep RT-PCR kit. Libraries were constructed in a second round of multiplex PCR, after which size selection and purification were performed. Sequencing of the libraries was done on an Illumina HiSeq2000 using paired-end 100 bp reads. Per the source publication's procedure: SOAPnuke was used to process the raw data, with reads discarded if the reads contained adapters or uncalled bases, had a mean Phred below 15, or lacked an exact constant-primer or identifier match. COPE v1.2.5 was used to merge high-quality paired reads, and clonotypes were defined as unique nucleotide sequences. MiTCR v1.1 was used to align the clonotypes against IMGT TRBV, TRBD and TRBJ reference segments. Analysis was restricted to V-J combinations with a frequency above 0.0001, which covered 99.2% of repertoires. The TCS score was defined as F50 (clonal expansion) divided by E x V (chaos), with BLOSUM62-based TCRdist calculated between CDR3 peptides within each V-J. Welch's t-statistics and random forest reduced roughly 500 V-J features to roughly 13, which were used in a naive Bayes classifier (R e1071). TCRdb took the public reads, trimmed them with fastp at Q25, ran MiXCR for clone calling and kept in-frame beta chains. Here each entry gathers all rows of one CDR3 protein and keeps the most common genes and DNA. TCRdb assigned the V and J calls; the authors' analysis was not used. Across this sample there are under 300,000 distinct CDR3 sequences, with about an eighth seen only once. 6% to 8% of the sample lies in the top ten.

Here V drops 0 bases and J drops 3 bases, and the junction holds 10 bases not matched to any gene. Reading from cysteine to phenylalanine, the CDR3 counts 17 amino acids. Only CDR3 DNA remains: 51 bases, in frame from the first base. Looking up the germline V gene yields CDR1 SGDLS and CDR2 YYNGEE. Hyperthyroidism patients were newly diagnosed, with disease duration under 2 months, and aged 18 to 65 years. Exclusion was applied to patients with uncontrolled infections, other autoimmune diseases, pregnancy or lactation. Clinical symptoms, serum thyroxine and TRAb, thyroid ultrasound, and orbital computed tomography formed the basis for the diagnoses. Blood from progressor patients was drawn when they were first diagnosed with hyperthyroidism, before any ophthalmopathy symptoms appeared. Ficoll-Paque density gradient centrifugation was used to isolate PBMCs from about 10 ml of fresh peripheral blood. Progressor patients were initially diagnosed with Graves' hyperthyroidism and developed ophthalmopathy during follow-up. Total RNA was extracted using Trizol reagent, and RNA quality was assessed on an Agilent 2100 Bioanalyzer.

The research as a whole found: During validation, the model predicted progression to ophthalmopathy a median of about 6.3 months ahead of onset, with 60% to 71% sensitivity and roughly 72% specificity. Most expanded thyroid clonotypes (frequency above 0.001) were also detected in blood, a finding suggesting that blood repertoires may reflect thyroid immune responses. A 13 V-J signature model separated ophthalmopathy from stable hyperthyroidism, with approximately 87% sensitivity and just under 84% specificity in cross-validation and 80%/75% in testing. No statistical method was used to set the sample size in advance, and investigators knew the group allocation.

This chain joins TRBV9 to TRBJ2-7; a stretch of 9 junction bases matches TRBD1. The clonotype originates from a woman younger than 45 with Graves' hyperthyroidism that later progressed to Graves' ophthalmopathy. The specimen sequenced was blood. The DNA is as follows: TGTGCCAGCAGCGTAGGTTGGGACAGGGATAGGGGCTACGAGCAGTACTTC. This encodes CASSVGWDRDRGYEQYF. Here the CDR3 is joined to the reference TRBV9 and TRBJ2-7 genes, and the full variable domain is: DSGVTQTPKHLITATGQRVTLRCSPRSGDLSVYWYQQSLDQGLQFLIQYYNGEERAKGNILERFSAQQFPDLHSELNLSSLELGDSALYFCASSVGWDRDRGYEQYFGPGTRLTVT.